The rows below give T cell receptor beta chains drawn from one sample of a study of vaccination and CD4 T cells after COVID-19. MiXCR, applied by TCRdb to the PCR reads, yields one record per CDR3 protein. The table lists about 20,000 distinct CDR3 sequences, approximately 45% of them singletons, with roughly 2.9% in the top ten. Their target antigens are unknown. The sequencing here drew on CD4+ T cells from blood, cultured in vitro, taken after SARS-CoV-2 vaccination. Source of these receptors: a human donor who had recovered from COVID-19. CDR3s include the opening cysteine and the closing phenylalanine or tryptophan. Fields, in order: V gene, D gene, J gene, clone size, CDR3 DNA, CDR3 protein. The D gene is left open where the match is weak. Part of the rows lack a size; the others show once, few, many or a class for expanded clones.

>TRBV6-2/TRBV6-3|-|TRBJ2-3|few
TGTGCCAGCAGAGACGTCGCAGATACGCAGTATTTT
CASRDVADTQYF
>TRBV10-3|-|TRBJ2-2|few
TGTGCCACCGGACATCTCACCGGGGAGCTGTTTTTT
CATGHLTGELFF
>TRBV7-2|-|TRBJ1-2|-
TGTGCCAGCAGCTTAGCCTTGCAGAGCTACTACACCTTC
CASSLALQSYYTF
>TRBV7-9|-|TRBJ2-1|few
TGTGCCAGCAGCCGAGGGGGAGTCTCCTACAATGAGCAGTTCTTC
CASSRGGVSYNEQFF
>TRBV7-9|TRBD1|TRBJ1-1|few
TGTGCCAGCAGACTAACAGGGGACTCTGAAGCTTTCTTT
CASRLTGDSEAFF
>TRBV7-2|-|TRBJ1-5|medium-sized
TGTGCCAGCAGCTTACCTCAGGCACCTAATCAGCCCCAGCATTTT
CASSLPQAPNQPQHF
>TRBV5-3|TRBD1|TRBJ1-5|-
TGTGCCAGCAGCTTTGGGACAGGGGATAATCAGCCCCAGCATTTT
CASSFGTGDNQPQHF
>TRBV6-1|-|TRBJ2-3|-
TGTGCCAGCAGGACCCAGGGAGGAAGGGAGTATCCCACAGATACGCAGTATTTT
CASRTQGGREYPTDTQYF
>TRBV2|-|TRBJ2-7|-
TGTGCCAGCAGTGAGGGCTTACGCTCCTACGAGCAGTACTTC
CASSEGLRSYEQYF
>TRBV20-1|TRBD2|TRBJ2-3|-
TGCAGTGCTCGGACTAGCGGGATCACAGATACGCAGTATTTT
CSARTSGITDTQYF
>TRBV7-8|TRBD2|TRBJ2-1|-
TGTGCCAGCAGCTCGGGCAGGACGGGGCGGGGGGCCGGAAATGAGCAGTTCTTC
CASSSGRTGRGAGNEQFF
>TRBV6-1|TRBD1|TRBJ1-5|-
TGTGCCAGCAGGCGACAGGGGGTAAGTCAGCCCCAGCATTTT
CASRRQGVSQPQHF
>TRBV4-1|-|TRBJ1-2|-
TGCGCCAGCAGCCCCCGGGAAGGGGCCGACTATGGCTACACCTTC
CASSPREGADYGYTF
>TRBV20-1|-|TRBJ1-2|few
TGCAGTGCTTCAACCGACGGTTCAGGCTACACCTTC
CSASTDGSGYTF
>TRBV6-4|-|TRBJ1-2|-
TGTGCCAGCAGTTACGGAGGTCTTAGTAGGGTTAACTATGGCTACACCTTC
CASSYGGLSRVNYGYTF
>TRBV28|-|TRBJ2-7|-
TGTGCCAGCCGGGCAGCTTTGTACGAGCAGTACTTC
CASRAALYEQYF
>TRBV6-1|-|TRBJ1-6|few
TGTGCCAGCACCGCCGGGGGAGCCTATAATTCACCCCTCCACTTT
CASTAGGAYNSPLHF
>TRBV19|-|TRBJ2-5|few
TGTGCCAGTAGTATAGATCAGGAGACCCAGTACTTC
CASSIDQETQYF
>TRBV6-1|-|TRBJ2-3|-
TGTGCCAGCAGTGAGGTGGAGGCCTCAGATACGCAGTATTTT
CASSEVEASDTQYF
>TRBV6-5|-|TRBJ2-7|few
TGTGCCAGCAGTTACTCGATTTCGGCGGGCCAGGGGGAGCAGTACTTC
CASSYSISAGQGEQYF
>TRBV2|-|TRBJ1-2|-
TGTGCCAGCAGCGCACAGGGTACCAGTACTAACTATGGCTACACCTTC
CASSAQGTSTNYGYTF
>TRBV5-4|-|TRBJ2-1|-
TGTGCCAGCAGCCGGGAAGTGACAGGCTACAATGAGCAGTTCTTC
CASSREVTGYNEQFF
>TRBV7-2|TRBD1|TRBJ2-6|-
TGTGCCAGCAGCTTAGGGACAGGGACGAAAACAGGAAACGTCCTGACTTTC
CASSLGTGTKTGNVLTF
>TRBV27|TRBD1|TRBJ2-7|-
TGTGCCAGCAGTTTCCAAGGACAGGGGGCAAGCGAGCAGTACTTC
CASSFQGQGASEQYF
>TRBV7-8|-|TRBJ2-1|few
TGTGCCAGCAGCTTGAACCGGGCCTACAATGAGCAGTTCTTC
CASSLNRAYNEQFF
>TRBV20-1|-|TRBJ2-3|-
TGCAGTGCTGCAGGGCCCACAGCCGCAGATACGCAGTATTTT
CSAAGPTAADTQYF
>TRBV15|TRBD2|TRBJ2-7|-
TGTGCCACCAGCAGAGTCCCTACTAGCGGGCCCTTCTCCCATAATGACTACGAGCAGTACTTC
CATSRVPTSGPFSHNDYEQYF
>TRBV15|TRBD2|TRBJ2-3|few
TGTGCCACCAGCAGCGGTACTAGCGGGAGATCAGATACGCAGTATTTT
CATSSGTSGRSDTQYF
>TRBV6-1|-|TRBJ2-6|-
TGTGCCAGCTCAGCTGTCCCGGAACCTGGGGCCAACGTCCTGACTTTC
CASSAVPEPGANVLTF
>TRBV20-1|-|TRBJ1-2|-
TGCAGTGCTAGAAGGGAAAACTATGGCTACACCTTC
CSARRENYGYTF
>TRBV4-1|TRBD2|TRBJ2-3|few
TGCGCCAGCAGAACGACTAGCGCCTCTAGCACAGATACGCAGTATTTT
CASRTTSASSTDTQYF
>TRBV20-1|TRBD1|TRBJ2-2|few
TGCAGTGCTAGAGTAAGGGGACAGTACACCGGGGAGCTGTTTTTT
CSARVRGQYTGELFF
>TRBV19|TRBD1|TRBJ1-5|-
TGTGCCAGTCTCCCAGGGACAGGCGTTAATGGCGGTCAGCCCCAGCATTTT
CASLPGTGVNGGQPQHF
>TRBV7-9|-|TRBJ2-7|-
TGTGCCAGTCAGTGGCAGGGAGGTGACGAGCAGTACTTC
CASQWQGGDEQYF
>TRBV6-2/TRBV6-3|TRBD1|TRBJ1-2|-
TGTGCCAGCAGAGATGGACAGGATAATGGCTACACCTTC
CASRDGQDNGYTF
>TRBV6-2/TRBV6-3|-|TRBJ1-5|few
TGTGCCAGCAGTTACTCAGGGGGATTCAATCAGCCCCAGCATTTT
CASSYSGGFNQPQHF
>TRBV27|-|TRBJ2-5|few
TGTGCCAGCAGTTTTCAGGGGACCCAAGAGACCCAGTACTTC
CASSFQGTQETQYF
>TRBV20-1|TRBD2|TRBJ2-4|-
TGCAGTGCTACTCCGGGACTAGCGGCTAGGGGCAAAAACATTCAGTACTTC
CSATPGLAARGKNIQYF
>TRBV6-1|-|TRBJ1-6|-
TGTGCCAGCAGACACTTACCCCACCGGACAGAAGAGATTAATTCACCCCTCCACTTT
CASRHLPHRTEEINSPLHF
>TRBV19|-|TRBJ2-2|once
TGTGCCAGTAGTATGAGGGCGGGTGGAACCGGGGAGCTGTTTTTT
CASSMRAGGTGELFF
>TRBV11-3|TRBD1|TRBJ2-1|-
TGTGCCAGCAGCCAGGGGGCTAGGACGCAGTTCTTC
CASSQGARTQFF
>TRBV20-1|TRBD2|TRBJ2-1|-
TGCAGTGCTGCGGGGAGGGCCCTCAATGAGCAGTTCTTC
CSAAGRALNEQFF
>TRBV6-1|-|TRBJ2-6|few
TGTGCCAGCAGCGCGTCTGGGGCCAACGTCCTGACTTTC
CASSASGANVLTF
>TRBV19|TRBD2|TRBJ2-1|few
TGTGCCAGTAGTAAAGCGGGACTAGCGGGGTTCAATGAGCAGTTCTTC
CASSKAGLAGFNEQFF
>TRBV20-1|TRBD2|TRBJ2-6|-
TGCAGTGCTAAGCTCGGGGGGACTGGGGCCAACGTCCTGACTTTC
CSAKLGGTGANVLTF
>TRBV6-1|-|TRBJ1-2|few
TGTGCCAGCAGTGAAGCGCGGACACTGTATGGCTACACCTTC
CASSEARTLYGYTF